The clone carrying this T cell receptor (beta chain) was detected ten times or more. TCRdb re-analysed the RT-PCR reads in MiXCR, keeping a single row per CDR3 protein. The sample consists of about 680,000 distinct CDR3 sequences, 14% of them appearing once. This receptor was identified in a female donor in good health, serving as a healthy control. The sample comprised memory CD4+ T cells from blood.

In DNA form, the CDR3 reads TGTGCCAGCACGAGGGTTGGGGCCGGGGAGCTGTTTTTT. Protein: CASTRVGAGELFF. The chain has TRBV6-6 and TRBJ2-2, with a possible D match to TRBD2 (5 bases). Germline V gene data show CDR1 as MNHNY and CDR2 as SVGAGI (reference sequence). The CDR3 has 13 amino acids. Trimming removed 7 bases from V and 6 bases from J, with 12 bases in between.